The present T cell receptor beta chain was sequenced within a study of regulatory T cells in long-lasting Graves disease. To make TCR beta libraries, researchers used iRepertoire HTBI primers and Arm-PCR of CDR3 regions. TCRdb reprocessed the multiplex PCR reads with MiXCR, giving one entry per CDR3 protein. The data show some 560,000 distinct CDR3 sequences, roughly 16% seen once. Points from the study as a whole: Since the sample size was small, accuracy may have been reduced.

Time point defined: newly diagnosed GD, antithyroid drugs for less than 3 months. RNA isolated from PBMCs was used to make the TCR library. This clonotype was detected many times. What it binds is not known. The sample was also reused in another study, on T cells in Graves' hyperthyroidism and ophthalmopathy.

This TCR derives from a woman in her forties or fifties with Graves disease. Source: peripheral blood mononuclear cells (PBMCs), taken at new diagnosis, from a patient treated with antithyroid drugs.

The CDR3 region is CASSLEGGLVNTEAFF. The CDR3 DNA follows: TGTGCCAGCAGCTTAGAAGGAGGATTGGTGAACACTGAAGCTTTCTTT. The chain is built from TRBV11-1 and TRBJ1-1; D remains unclear. The germline CDR1 and CDR2 sequences are SGHAT and FQDESV (reference sequence). The CDR3 length is 16 residues. V was pared by 1 base and J by 0 bases, with 12 bases between.